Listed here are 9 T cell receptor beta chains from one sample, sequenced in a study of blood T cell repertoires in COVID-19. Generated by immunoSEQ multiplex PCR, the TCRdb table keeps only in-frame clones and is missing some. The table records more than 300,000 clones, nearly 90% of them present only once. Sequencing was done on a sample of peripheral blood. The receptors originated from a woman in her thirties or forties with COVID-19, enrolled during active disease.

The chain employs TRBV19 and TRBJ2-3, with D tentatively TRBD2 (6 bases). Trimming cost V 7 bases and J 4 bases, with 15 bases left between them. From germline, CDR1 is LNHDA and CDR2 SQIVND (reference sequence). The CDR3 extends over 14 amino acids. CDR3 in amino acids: CASTLAIRSDTQYF. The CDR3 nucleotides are TGTGCCAGTACTCTAGCGATTCGTTCAGATACGCAGTATTTT.

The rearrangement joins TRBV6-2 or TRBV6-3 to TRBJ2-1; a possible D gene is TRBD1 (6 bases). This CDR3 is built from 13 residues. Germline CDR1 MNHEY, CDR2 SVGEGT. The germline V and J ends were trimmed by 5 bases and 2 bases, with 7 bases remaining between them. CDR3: CASSQGTYNEQFF. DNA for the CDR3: TGTGCCAGCAGTCAGGGGACCTACAATGAGCAGTTCTTC.

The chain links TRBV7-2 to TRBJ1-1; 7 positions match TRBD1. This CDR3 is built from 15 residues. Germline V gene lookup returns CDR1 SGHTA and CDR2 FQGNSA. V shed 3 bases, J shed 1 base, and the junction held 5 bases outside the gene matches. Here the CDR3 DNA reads TGTGCCAGCAGCTTGAACAGGGGAGGGAACACTGAAGCTTTCTTT. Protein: CASSLNRGGNTEAFF.

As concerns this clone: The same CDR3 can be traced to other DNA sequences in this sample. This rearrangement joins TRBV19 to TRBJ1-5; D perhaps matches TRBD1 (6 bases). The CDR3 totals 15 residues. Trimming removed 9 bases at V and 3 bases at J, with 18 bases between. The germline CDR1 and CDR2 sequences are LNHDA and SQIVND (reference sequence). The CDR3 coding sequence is TGTGCCAGCGACCCCACACAGGGAGACAATCAGCCCCAGCATTTT. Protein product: CASDPTQGDNQPQHF.

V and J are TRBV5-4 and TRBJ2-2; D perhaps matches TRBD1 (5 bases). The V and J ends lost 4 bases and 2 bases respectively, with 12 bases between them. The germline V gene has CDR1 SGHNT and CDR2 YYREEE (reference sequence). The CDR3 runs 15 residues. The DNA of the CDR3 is TGTGCCAGCAGCCGGCGACAGCGAAACACCGGGGAGCTGTTTTTT. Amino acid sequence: CASSRRQRNTGELFF.

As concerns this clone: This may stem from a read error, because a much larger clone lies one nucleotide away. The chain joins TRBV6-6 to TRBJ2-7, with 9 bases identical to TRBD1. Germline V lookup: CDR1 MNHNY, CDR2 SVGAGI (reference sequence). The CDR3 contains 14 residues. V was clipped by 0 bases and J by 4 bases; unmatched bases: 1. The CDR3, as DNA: TGTGCCAGCAGTTACTCGACAGGGGGATACGAGCAGTACTTC. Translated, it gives CASSYSTGGYEQYF.

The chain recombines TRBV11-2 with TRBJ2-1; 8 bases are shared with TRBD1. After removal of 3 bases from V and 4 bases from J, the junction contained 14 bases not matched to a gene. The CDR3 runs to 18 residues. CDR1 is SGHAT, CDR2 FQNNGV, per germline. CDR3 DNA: TGTGCCAGCAGCTTCGGGAACCGGGACAGGAACCTATACAATGAGCAGTTCTTC. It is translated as CASSFGNRDRNLYNEQFF.

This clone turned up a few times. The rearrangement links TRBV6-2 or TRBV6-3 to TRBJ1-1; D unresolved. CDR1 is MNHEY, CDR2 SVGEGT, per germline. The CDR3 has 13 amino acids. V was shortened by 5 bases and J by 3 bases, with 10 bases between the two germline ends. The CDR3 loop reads CASSERTDTEAFF. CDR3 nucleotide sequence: TGTGCCAGCAGTGAGCGGACGGACACTGAAGCTTTCTTT.

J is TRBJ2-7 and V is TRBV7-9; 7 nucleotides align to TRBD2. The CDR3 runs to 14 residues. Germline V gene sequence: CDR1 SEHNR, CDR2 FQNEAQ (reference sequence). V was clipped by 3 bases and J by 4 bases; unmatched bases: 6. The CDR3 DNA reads TGTGCCAGCAGCTTTGCTAGCGGAGATTACGAGCAGTACTTC. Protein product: CASSFASGDYEQYF. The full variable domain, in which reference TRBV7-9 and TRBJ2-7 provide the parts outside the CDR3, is DTGVSQNPRHKITKRGQNVTFRCDPISEHNRLYWYRQTLGQGPEFLTYFQNEAQLEKSRLLSDRFSAERPKGSFSTLEIQRTEQGDSAMYLCASSFASGDYEQYFGPGTRLTVT.